This T cell receptor (beta chain) was captured in a study of T cells in Graves' hyperthyroidism and ophthalmopathy. It was RNA transcripts that yielded the amplified TCR beta CDR3 regions. TCR CDR3 regions were first amplified by RT-PCR with HTBI primers. TCRdb itself ran the multiplex PCR reads through MiXCR, one entry per CDR3 protein. The sample yields fewer than 250,000 distinct CDR3 sequences, roughly 17% seen once. Patients between 18 and 65 years old had hyperthyroidism, newly diagnosed and lasting under 2 months. A patient was excluded if there was uncontrolled infection, other autoimmune disease, pregnancy or lactation. The authors obtained PBMCs from 10 ml of fresh peripheral blood. This clonotype was seen many times. CDR3 size: 20 residues. From germline, CDR1 is MDHEN and CDR2 SYDVKM. Trimming removed 5 bases from V and 7 bases from J; junction bases left unmatched: 17.

The chain recombines TRBV28 with TRBJ2-1; the match to TRBD2 covers 16 bases. Source material: blood. The TCR was taken from a man aged 45 to 65 with Graves' hyperthyroidism. CDR3 coding DNA: TGTGCCAGCAGTAATTATAGGACAGGGACTAGCGGGGGGGGGATAAATGAGCAGTTCTTC. It specifies CASSNYRTGTSGGGINEQFF.